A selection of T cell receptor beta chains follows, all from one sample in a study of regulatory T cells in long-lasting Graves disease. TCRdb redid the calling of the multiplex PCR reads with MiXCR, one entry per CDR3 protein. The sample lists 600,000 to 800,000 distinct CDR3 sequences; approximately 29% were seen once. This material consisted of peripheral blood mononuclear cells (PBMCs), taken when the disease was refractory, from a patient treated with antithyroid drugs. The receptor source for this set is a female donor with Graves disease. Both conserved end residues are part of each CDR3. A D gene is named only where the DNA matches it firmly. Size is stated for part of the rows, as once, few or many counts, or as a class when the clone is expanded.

CDR3 protein: CASSYVETASF
CDR3 DNA: TGTGCCAGCAGTTATGTAGAGACTGCCAGCTTC
clone size: NA
D gene: NA
V gene: TRBV12-3/TRBV12-4
J gene: TRBJ2-1

CDR3 protein: CASSPRDGPLGGEQYF
CDR3 DNA: TGTGCCAGCAGCCCTCGGGACGGGCCCCTCGGCGGCGAGCAGTACTTC
clone size: NA
D gene: NA
V gene: TRBV9
J gene: TRBJ2-7

CDR3 protein: CASSIRAHTEAFF
CDR3 DNA: TGTGCCAGTAGTATCAGGGCTCACACTGAAGCTTTCTTT
clone size: few
D gene: NA
V gene: TRBV19
J gene: TRBJ1-1

CDR3 protein: CAISAGGDDTEAFF
CDR3 DNA: TGTGCCATCAGCGCGGGAGGGGATGACACTGAAGCTTTCTTT
clone size: few
D gene: NA
V gene: TRBV10-3
J gene: TRBJ1-1

CDR3 protein: CASSQDLTSGRDEQYF
CDR3 DNA: TGTGCCAGCAGCCAAGATTTGACTAGCGGGAGAGATGAGCAGTACTTC
clone size: NA
D gene: TRBD2
V gene: TRBV3-1
J gene: TRBJ2-7

CDR3 protein: CASTLGQSNEKLFF
CDR3 DNA: TGTGCCAGCACTCTGGGACAGTCTAATGAAAAACTGTTTTTT
clone size: NA
D gene: TRBD1
V gene: TRBV6-1
J gene: TRBJ1-4

CDR3 protein: CSVEGTEGTEAFF
CDR3 DNA: TGCAGCGTTGAGGGGACAGAGGGGACTGAAGCTTTCTTT
clone size: once
D gene: TRBD1
V gene: TRBV29-1
J gene: TRBJ1-1

CDR3 protein: CASSLRGSGRAPEQYF
CDR3 DNA: TGTGCCAGCAGCCTTCGGGGAAGCGGGAGGGCTCCCGAGCAGTACTTC
clone size: few
D gene: TRBD2
V gene: TRBV11-2
J gene: TRBJ2-7

CDR3 protein: CASTHQAGTGGSATNEKLFF
CDR3 DNA: TGTGCCAGTACTCATCAAGCCGGGACAGGGGGTTCAGCAACTAATGAAAAACTGTTTTTT
clone size: few
D gene: TRBD1
V gene: TRBV19
J gene: TRBJ1-4

CDR3 protein: CASGLGGAYEQYF
CDR3 DNA: TGTGCCAGCGGGTTAGGGGGCGCCTACGAGCAGTACTTC
clone size: many
D gene: TRBD1
V gene: TRBV28
J gene: TRBJ2-7

CDR3 protein: CASSYLVETSNYGYTF
CDR3 DNA: TGTGCCAGCAGTTACCTCGTTGAGACGTCAAACTATGGCTACACCTTC
clone size: NA
D gene: NA
V gene: TRBV6-5
J gene: TRBJ1-2

CDR3 protein: CSARASDRGLLYEQYF
CDR3 DNA: TGCAGTGCTAGAGCCTCGGACAGGGGGCTTCTCTACGAGCAGTACTTC
clone size: NA
D gene: TRBD1
V gene: TRBV20-1
J gene: TRBJ2-7

CDR3 protein: CASSPSDRGLDGYTF
CDR3 DNA: TGTGCCAGCTCACCTTCGGACAGGGGGCTTGATGGCTACACCTTC
clone size: NA
D gene: TRBD1
V gene: TRBV18
J gene: TRBJ1-2

CDR3 protein: CASSPGGVGSHYEQYF
CDR3 DNA: TGCGCCAGCAGCCCGGGCGGGGTAGGGTCCCACTACGAGCAGTACTTC
clone size: NA
D gene: NA
V gene: TRBV5-1
J gene: TRBJ2-7

CDR3 protein: CASSSSGSRLETQYF
CDR3 DNA: TGTGCCAGCAGTTCTAGCGGGAGTAGATTAGAGACCCAGTACTTC
clone size: many
D gene: TRBD2
V gene: TRBV28
J gene: TRBJ2-5

CDR3 protein: CAWSVQVRAFF
CDR3 DNA: TGTGCCTGGAGTGTCCAGGTCCGAGCTTTCTTT
clone size: NA
D gene: NA
V gene: TRBV30
J gene: TRBJ1-1

CDR3 protein: CASTRGGLSSGANVLTF
CDR3 DNA: TGTGCCAGCACCCGGGGGGGGCTTAGCTCTGGGGCCAACGTCCTGACTTTC
clone size: NA
D gene: TRBD2
V gene: TRBV6-2/TRBV6-3
J gene: TRBJ2-6

CDR3 protein: CASSIRQGKGNQPQHF
CDR3 DNA: TGTGCCAGCAGTATAAGACAGGGAAAGGGCAATCAGCCCCAGCATTTT
clone size: many
D gene: TRBD1
V gene: TRBV28
J gene: TRBJ1-5

CDR3 protein: CASSTLAGVSTGELFF
CDR3 DNA: TGTGCCAGCAGCACATTAGCGGGAGTGAGCACCGGGGAGCTGTTTTTT
clone size: NA
D gene: TRBD2
V gene: TRBV11-1
J gene: TRBJ2-2

CDR3 protein: CTSSPTGGRGYTF
CDR3 DNA: TGTACCAGCAGCCCCACAGGGGGACGGGGCTACACCTTC
clone size: NA
D gene: TRBD1
V gene: TRBV28
J gene: TRBJ1-2

CDR3 protein: CASKRGPGAYEQYF
CDR3 DNA: TGTGCCAGCAAGAGAGGGCCCGGGGCCTACGAGCAGTACTTC
clone size: few
D gene: NA
V gene: TRBV2
J gene: TRBJ2-7

CDR3 protein: CATRRLINQPQHF
CDR3 DNA: TGTGCCACTCGGAGGCTGATCAATCAGCCCCAGCATTTT
clone size: few
D gene: NA
V gene: TRBV6-2/TRBV6-3
J gene: TRBJ1-5

CDR3 protein: CASSYDRLDTEAFF
CDR3 DNA: TGTGCCAGCAGTTACGACAGACTGGACACTGAAGCTTTCTTT
clone size: many
D gene: NA
V gene: TRBV6-5
J gene: TRBJ1-1

CDR3 protein: CASGWGEAFF
CDR3 DNA: TGTGCCAGTGGGTGGGGTGAAGCTTTCTTT
clone size: NA
D gene: NA
V gene: TRBV7-8
J gene: TRBJ1-1

CDR3 protein: CASGLAGPPSTDTQYF
CDR3 DNA: TGTGCCAGCGGACTAGCGGGGCCTCCTAGCACAGATACGCAGTATTTT
clone size: few
D gene: TRBD2
V gene: TRBV12-3/TRBV12-4
J gene: TRBJ2-3

CDR3 protein: CTSSLNVGIAGVYF
CDR3 DNA: TGTACCAGCAGCTTAAACGTAGGGATAGCGGGAGTGTACTTC
clone size: NA
D gene: TRBD2
V gene: TRBV7-9
J gene: TRBJ2-4

CDR3 protein: CSAGRDRGLNTEAFF
CDR3 DNA: TGCAGTGCTGGCCGGGACAGGGGATTGAACACTGAAGCTTTCTTT
clone size: NA
D gene: TRBD1
V gene: TRBV20-1
J gene: TRBJ1-1

CDR3 protein: CASSLEVGYGYTF
CDR3 DNA: TGTGCCAGCAGCTTAGAGGTGGGCTATGGCTACACCTTC
clone size: few
D gene: NA
V gene: TRBV7-6
J gene: TRBJ1-2

CDR3 protein: CASSPTGQGRAEAFF
CDR3 DNA: TGTGCCAGCAGTCCAACCGGACAGGGGAGAGCTGAAGCTTTCTTT
clone size: few
D gene: TRBD1
V gene: TRBV27
J gene: TRBJ1-1

CDR3 protein: CASSEVLGAGANVLTF
CDR3 DNA: TGTGCCAGCAGTGAAGTCTTGGGGGCCGGGGCCAACGTCCTGACTTTC
clone size: NA
D gene: NA
V gene: TRBV6-1
J gene: TRBJ2-6

CDR3 protein: CASSLTVSYEQYF
CDR3 DNA: TGTGCCAGCAGTTTGACTGTCTCCTACGAGCAGTACTTC
clone size: many
D gene: NA
V gene: TRBV11-2
J gene: TRBJ2-7

CDR3 protein: CASQFAANTEAFF
CDR3 DNA: TGTGCTAGTCAGTTCGCCGCGAACACTGAAGCTTTCTTT
clone size: NA
D gene: NA
V gene: TRBV12-5
J gene: TRBJ1-1

CDR3 protein: CASKSEPGGRVNEQYF
CDR3 DNA: TGTGCCAGCAAGAGTGAGCCAGGGGGCAGGGTAAACGAGCAGTACTTC
clone size: NA
D gene: TRBD1
V gene: TRBV11-1
J gene: TRBJ2-7

CDR3 protein: CSARDLTGGSYGYTF
CDR3 DNA: TGCAGTGCTAGAGATCTGACAGGGGGCAGCTATGGCTACACCTTC
clone size: few
D gene: TRBD1
V gene: TRBV20-1
J gene: TRBJ1-2

CDR3 protein: CASSERLAKNIQYF
CDR3 DNA: TGTGCCAGCAGTGAACGTTTGGCCAAAAACATTCAGTACTTC
clone size: NA
D gene: NA
V gene: TRBV6-2/TRBV6-3
J gene: TRBJ2-4

CDR3 protein: CSVGRSMGQGNTEAFF
CDR3 DNA: TGCAGCGTTGGCCGGAGTATGGGACAGGGCAACACTGAAGCTTTCTTT
clone size: NA
D gene: TRBD1
V gene: TRBV29-1
J gene: TRBJ1-1

CDR3 protein: CASSLGAGAYNEQFF
CDR3 DNA: TGTGCCAGCAGCTTAGGCGCGGGGGCCTACAATGAGCAGTTCTTC
clone size: NA
D gene: TRBD2
V gene: TRBV7-2
J gene: TRBJ2-1

CDR3 protein: CASRSNRGYGYTF
CDR3 DNA: TGTGCCAGCAGAAGTAACAGGGGCTATGGCTACACCTTC
clone size: few
D gene: TRBD1
V gene: TRBV6-1
J gene: TRBJ1-2

CDR3 protein: CASSVGPGTANYGYTF
CDR3 DNA: TGTGCCAGCAGCGTAGGGCCCGGAACAGCTAACTATGGCTACACCTTC
clone size: few
D gene: NA
V gene: TRBV9
J gene: TRBJ1-2

CDR3 protein: CASSYTQGSEAFF
CDR3 DNA: TGTGCCAGCAGCTACACACAGGGCTCTGAAGCTTTCTTT
clone size: NA
D gene: NA
V gene: TRBV12-3/TRBV12-4
J gene: TRBJ1-1

CDR3 protein: CASSPVGLETQYF
CDR3 DNA: TGTGCCAGCAGCCCCGTGGGGTTGGAGACCCAGTACTTC
clone size: NA
D gene: NA
V gene: TRBV12-3/TRBV12-4
J gene: TRBJ2-5

CDR3 protein: CASSFPGSDTEAFF
CDR3 DNA: TGTGCCAGCAGTTTCCCAGGGTCGGACACTGAAGCTTTCTTT
clone size: many
D gene: NA
V gene: TRBV12-3/TRBV12-4
J gene: TRBJ1-1

CDR3 protein: CASRTDSKNSPLHF
CDR3 DNA: TGCGCCAGCAGAACGGACAGCAAGAATTCACCCCTCCACTTT
clone size: few
D gene: NA
V gene: TRBV5-1
J gene: TRBJ1-6

CDR3 protein: CASSFSGAPLNQPQHF
CDR3 DNA: TGTGCCAGCAGTTTTTCAGGGGCCCCACTCAATCAGCCCCAGCATTTT
clone size: NA
D gene: NA
V gene: TRBV28
J gene: TRBJ1-5

CDR3 protein: CASSFGAGEAFF
CDR3 DNA: TGTGCCAGCAGCTTTGGGGCCGGTGAAGCTTTCTTT
clone size: once
D gene: NA
V gene: TRBV13
J gene: TRBJ1-1